These 23 T cell receptor beta chains were all obtained from the same sample, sequenced in a study of blood T cell repertoires in COVID-19. Using immunoSEQ multiplex PCR, the repertoire was profiled, and TCRdb retains in-frame clones only, with some absent. This table has about 260,000 clones, about 85% appearing once. The sequencing input was peripheral blood. The receptors stem from a woman in her fifties or sixties who had recovered from COVID-19.

The chain links TRBV7-2 to TRBJ2-7, with D uncertain. Germline-derived CDR1 and CDR2 are SGHTA and FQGNSA. The CDR3 extends over 12 amino acids. V shed 3 bases and J shed 6 bases, with 9 bases lying between them. The CDR3 DNA reads TGTGCCAGCAGCTTTAGTAACGGCGAGCAGTACTTC. Amino acids: CASSFSNGEQYF.

Regarding this clone: This sample includes further DNA sequences coding for the same CDR3. V and J are TRBV5-6 and TRBJ2-7; possible D gene TRBD2, 6 bases. Trimming took 2 bases from V and 2 from J, leaving 8 bases between them. From germline, CDR1 is SGHDT and CDR2 YYEEEE. The CDR3 spans 13 residues. The CDR3 is CASSLPGAYEQYF. The CDR3 bases are TGTGCCAGCAGCTTACCGGGGGCCTACGAGCAGTACTTC.

The chain couples TRBV28 to TRBJ1-3; D is unresolved. Germline V gene data show CDR1 as MDHEN and CDR2 as SYDVKM. With 1 base removed from V and 6 bases from J, the gap between germline ends came to 7 bases. This CDR3 contains 13 residues. The CDR3 DNA reads as TGTGCCAGCAGTTTATCTATTGCAAACACCATATATTTT. It yields the protein CASSLSIANTIYF.

The rearrangement uses TRBV7-2 and TRBJ1-2, with D maybe TRBD1 (6 bases). In germline, CDR1 is SGHTA, CDR2 FQGNSA. V was cut by 0 bases and J by 2 bases, with 16 bases left in between. The length of the CDR3 is 17 residues. The CDR3 loop reads CASSLAQRDRSNYGYTF. Written as DNA, the CDR3 is TGTGCCAGCAGCTTAGCGCAAAGAGACAGGTCCAACTATGGCTACACCTTC.

The chain couples TRBV11-1 to TRBJ2-7; no reliable D call. The V end lost 0 bases, the J end lost 8 bases, and 11 bases lay between the germline ends. The CDR3 runs 13 residues. The germline CDR1 and CDR2 sequences are SGHAT and FQDESV (reference sequence). The CDR3 nucleotides are TGTGCCAGCAGCTTAGCGCTGACTTACCAGCAGTACTTC. This codes for CASSLALTYQQYF.

This chain uses TRBV28 with TRBJ1-5, with D tentatively TRBD1 (5 bases). Trimming took 11 bases from V and 2 from J, leaving 10 bases between them. Germline V gene lookup returns CDR1 MDHEN and CDR2 SYDVKM. This CDR3 is 12 amino acids long. CDR3 protein: CAGGGRNQPQHF. The CDR3 nucleotides are TGTGCCGGGGGGGGTCGCAATCAGCCCCAGCATTTT.

The chain employs TRBV5-1 and TRBJ2-7, with 9 bases lining up with TRBD2. The CDR3 spans 14 residues. CDR1 and CDR2 (germline): SGHRS, YFSETQ. Trimming cost V 5 bases and J 1 base; bases outside gene matches: 4. The CDR3 region is CASRAGGGSYEQYF. As DNA, the CDR3 is TGCGCCAGCAGAGCGGGGGGTGGGTCCTACGAGCAGTACTTC.

A single count supports this clone. This rearrangement joins TRBV3-1 (or the pseudogene TRBV3-2) to TRBJ1-2, with unresolved D. Germline values: CDR1 LGHDT, CDR2 YNNKEL (reference sequence). The length of the CDR3 is 15 residues. The V end lost 0 bases, the J end lost 8 bases, and 16 bases lay between the germline ends. The CDR3 here is CASSQDGRVPRGYTF. CDR3 coding DNA: TGTGCCAGCAGCCAAGATGGGAGGGTTCCGAGGGGCTACACCTTC.

The chain joins TRBV6-5 to TRBJ1-1; the match to TRBD1 covers 8 bases. CDR1 MNHEY and CDR2 SVGAGI come from the germline V gene. CDR3 size: 13 residues. V lost 2 bases to trimming and J lost 6 bases; unmatched junction nucleotides: 2. The CDR3: CASSYGRGPEAFF. DNA for the CDR3: TGTGCCAGCAGTTACGGCAGGGGGCCTGAAGCTTTCTTT.

The genes are TRBV7-8 and TRBJ1-2; TRBD1 matches 7 bases. CDR3 length: 16 amino acids. Losses at the gene ends were 5 bases for V and 2 bases for J; bases not matched to a gene: 11. Germline V gene lookup returns CDR1 SGHVS and CDR2 FQNEAQ. Here the CDR3 reads CASSRARGQGNYGYTF. For the CDR3, the DNA is TGTGCCAGCAGCCGAGCTAGGGGGCAAGGGAACTATGGCTACACCTTC.

This rearrangement joins TRBV19 to TRBJ2-3; 7 positions agree with TRBD1. Losses at the gene ends were 5 bases for V and 8 bases for J; bases not matched to a gene: 16. The CDR3 has 16 residues. Germline V gene data show CDR1 as LNHDA and CDR2 as SQIVND (reference sequence). CDR3 protein: CASSFLGTGAEGTQYF. CDR3 DNA: TGTGCCAGTAGTTTCCTGGGTACAGGGGCAGAAGGTACGCAGTATTTT.

The chain carries TRBV19 and TRBJ1-5; the match to TRBD1 covers 7 bases. V dropped 6 bases and J dropped 2; count of bases not matched to a gene: 4. Looked up from germline, CDR1 is LNHDA and CDR2 is SQIVND (reference sequence). The CDR3 contains 14 residues. The CDR3 DNA sequence: TGTGCCAGTAGCAGACAGGGTGGCAATCAGCCCCAGCATTTT. Translation: CASSRQGGNQPQHF.

CDR3 nucleotide sequence: TGTGCCAGCAGCGTAGACAGGGGCTCCTACAATGAGCAGTTCTTC. It is translated as CASSVDRGSYNEQFF. The V call is TRBV6-5, the J call TRBJ2-1, with 8 positions matching TRBD1. Germline CDR1 MNHEY, CDR2 SVGAGI. J lost 0 bases, V lost 6 bases, and 4 bases had no gene match. The CDR3 totals 15 residues.

Of note for this clone: The sample carries other DNA sequences with the same CDR3. CDR3 residues: CASSRQGANTEAFF. For the CDR3, the DNA is TGTGCCAGCAGCCGACAGGGGGCAAACACTGAAGCTTTCTTT. This chain uses TRBV3-1 (or the pseudogene TRBV3-2) with TRBJ1-1, with 10 positions matching TRBD1. V dropped 4 bases and J dropped 2; count of bases not matched to a gene: 1. CDR1 is LGHDT, CDR2 YNNKEL, per germline (reference sequence). This CDR3 has 14 residues.

The chain employs TRBV28 and TRBJ1-2; the D is unclear. The CDR3 runs to 12 residues. Germline-derived CDR1 and CDR2 are MDHEN and SYDVKM. V was pared by 1 base and J by 5 bases, with 5 bases between. CDR3 nucleotides: TGTGCCAGCAGTTTATCAGTTTATGGCTACACCTTC. It specifies CASSLSVYGYTF.

The genes are TRBV10-3 and TRBJ1-2, with D hard to call. CDR3 length: 15 amino acids. Trimming took off 4 bases at V and 4 bases at J, with 16 bases between the two ends. Germline values: CDR1 ENHRY, CDR2 SYGVKD. Here the CDR3 reads CAISGKSGGGYGYTF. As DNA, the CDR3 is TGTGCCATCAGTGGAAAGAGTGGCGGTGGCTATGGCTACACCTTC.

Ten or more counts support this clone. The identical CDR3 is also encoded by other nucleotide sequences in the sample. CDR3 region: CASSPGSGETQYF. CDR3 DNA sequence: TGTGCCAGCAGCCCCGGTTCGGGGGAGACCCAGTACTTC. The rearrangement joins TRBV7-3 to TRBJ2-5, with D tentatively TRBD2 (5 bases). Germline V gives CDR1 SGHTA, CDR2 FQGTGA. V lost 5 bases and J 5 bases, leaving 12 bases between the germline ends. The length of the CDR3 is 13 residues.

V gene TRBV9 combines with J gene TRBJ2-5; the D gene is possibly TRBD1 (5 bases). Trimming took off 0 bases at V and 1 base at J, with 10 bases between the two ends. The CDR3 runs 15 residues. The germline gives CDR1 SGDLS, CDR2 YYNGEE. The DNA for the CDR3 is TGTGCCAGCAGCGTAGCAGGCAGGGTCCAAGAGACCCAGTACTTC. Protein sequence: CASSVAGRVQETQYF. Full variable domain (missing parts from reference TRBV9 and TRBJ2-5): DSGVTQTPKHLITATGQRVTLRCSPRSGDLSVYWYQQSLDQGLQFLIQYYNGEERAKGNILERFSAQQFPDLHSELNLSSLELGDSALYFCASSVAGRVQETQYFGPGTRLLVL.

The J gene is TRBJ2-7, the V gene TRBV5-6; 7 bases are shared with TRBD1. CDR3 length equals 14 residues. With 2 bases clipped from V and 2 bases from J, the junction kept 4 bases outside the gene matches. Germline V gene sequence: CDR1 SGHDT, CDR2 YYEEEE. CDR3 bases: TGTGCCAGCAGCTTTTTTGACAGGGCCTACGAGCAGTACTTC. Translation gives CASSFFDRAYEQYF.

This clone was seen once. The V call is TRBV6-5, the J call TRBJ1-1, with 8 positions matching TRBD1. The CDR3 covers 14 residues. Germline V gene data show CDR1 as MNHEY and CDR2 as SVGAGI. V lost 6 bases, J lost 5 bases, and 8 bases stayed unmatched. The CDR3 bases are TGTGCCAGCAGATCCTGGACAGGGACAACTGAAGCTTTCTTT. As protein: CASRSWTGTTEAFF.

Written as DNA, the CDR3 is TGTGCCAGTAGGAGGGACAGGGGGCATCTTCAGCCCCAGCATTTT. Amino acids: CASRRDRGHLQPQHF. The chain links TRBV19 to TRBJ1-5, with 12 bases aligning to TRBD1. With V trimmed by 6 bases and J by 6 bases, 6 bases remained unmatched. The CDR3 totals 15 residues. Germline values: CDR1 LNHDA, CDR2 SQIVND (reference sequence).

The V and J genes are TRBV5-1 and TRBJ1-2; D gene ambiguous. V was clipped by 6 bases and J by 4 bases, with 10 bases between them. The germline CDR1 and CDR2 sequences are SGHRS and YFSETQ. The CDR3 totals 12 residues. The CDR3 sequence: CASKGRAYGYTF. CDR3 bases: TGCGCCAGCAAAGGGAGGGCCTATGGCTACACCTTC.

The chain uses TRBV5-8 and TRBJ2-7; tentatively, D is TRBD1 (5 bases). This CDR3 region has 14 residues. The germline gives CDR1 SGHTS, CDR2 YDEGEE. Between the trimmed V and J ends, which lost 6 bases and 0 bases, there was a span of 13 bases. CDR3 in DNA: TGTGCCAGCACCACCCACAGGACCTCCTACGAGCAGTACTTC. It translates to CASTTHRTSYEQYF. Variable domain in full (rest from reference TRBV5-8 and TRBJ2-7): EAGVTQSPTHLIKTRGQQATLRCSPISGHTSVYWYQQALGLGLQFLLWYDEGEERNRGNFPPRFSGRQFPNYSSELNVNALELEDSALYLCASTTHRTSYEQYFGPGTRLTVT.